This entry is about one T cell receptor (beta chain). What it binds is not known. The CDR3 runs to 16 residues. CDR1 is LGHDT and CDR2 is YNNKEL in the germline V gene (reference sequence). The germline V and J ends were trimmed by 0 bases and 3 bases, with 14 bases remaining between them. This entry belongs to a study of early T cells in non-severe SARS-CoV-2 infection. Overall study: RNA in bulk from unsorted whole blood was sequenced, and chains were unpaired.

In the library, individual cDNA molecules carried attached unique molecular identifiers. MiXCR was run by TCRdb on the 5' RACE reads, yielding one entry per CDR3 protein. The sample holds around 80,000 distinct CDR3 sequences, 10% to 12% seen once. General study findings and limits: Lookups in VDJdb leaned toward anti-spike CD8 responses and missed private and CD4 specificities.

The source of this sequence is an adult who was a healthcare worker with PCR-confirmed SARS-CoV-2 infection or an uninfected control (not recorded which). The source material was whole blood, sampled at baseline. V gene TRBV3-1 combines with J gene TRBJ1-1; a possible D gene is TRBD1 (5 bases). As DNA, the CDR3 is TGTGCCAGCAGCCAAGAGCCAGGGAAGCGTTACACTGAAGCTTTCTTT. This translates into CASSQEPGKRYTEAFF.